These T cell receptor beta chains were read from a single sample in a study of T cells in Graves' hyperthyroidism and ophthalmopathy. Via MiXCR, TCRdb re-called the multiplex PCR reads, giving one row per CDR3 protein. This sample yields approximately 420,000 distinct CDR3 sequences, of which roughly an eighth are seen a single time; 5.3% belongs to the top ten. The sequenced material came from blood. These receptors were collected from a young woman with Graves' hyperthyroidism. The CDR3 runs from the conserved cysteine through the conserved F or W. A D gene is named only where the DNA matches it firmly. Clone size is shown for a subset of rows, as once, few, many or a class of expanded clone.

V gene: TRBV7-9; J gene: TRBJ2-1; CDR3 length: 16; D gene: -; clone size: few; CDR3 protein: CASSPRRDSIYNEQFF; CDR3 DNA: TGTGCCAGCAGCCCTCGCCGGGACTCAATCTACAATGAGCAGTTCTTC
V gene: TRBV9; J gene: TRBJ2-1; CDR3 length: 16; D gene: TRBD2; clone size: many; CDR3 protein: CASSANIAGDTDEQFF; CDR3 DNA: TGTGCCAGCAGCGCCAACATAGCGGGAGACACCGATGAGCAGTTCTTC
V gene: TRBV29-1; J gene: TRBJ1-5; CDR3 length: 13; D gene: -; clone size: -; CDR3 protein: CSVETERNQPQHF; CDR3 DNA: TGCAGCGTTGAAACAGAGCGCAATCAGCCCCAGCATTTT
V gene: TRBV11-3; J gene: TRBJ2-7; CDR3 length: 20; D gene: TRBD2; clone size: -; CDR3 protein: CASSSAPTLAGWPTTSEQYF; CDR3 DNA: TGTGCCAGCAGCTCCGCTCCCACACTAGCGGGATGGCCTACTACGAGCGAGCAGTACTTC
V gene: TRBV27; J gene: TRBJ2-3; CDR3 length: 16; D gene: TRBD2; clone size: many; CDR3 protein: CASNPGTSGRTDTQYF; CDR3 DNA: TGTGCCAGCAACCCGGGGACTAGCGGCCGCACAGATACGCAGTATTTT
V gene: TRBV12-3/TRBV12-4; J gene: TRBJ1-3; CDR3 length: 13; D gene: -; clone size: many; CDR3 protein: CASSREAGNTIYF; CDR3 DNA: TGTGCCAGCTCCCGGGAAGCTGGAAACACCATATATTTT
V gene: TRBV29-1; J gene: TRBJ1-2; CDR3 length: 12; D gene: -; clone size: -; CDR3 protein: CSVDGVDYGYTF; CDR3 DNA: TGCAGCGTTGACGGGGTGGACTATGGCTACACCTTC
V gene: TRBV12-3/TRBV12-4; J gene: TRBJ2-7; CDR3 length: 12; D gene: -; clone size: medium-sized; CDR3 protein: CASSLQGGVQYF; CDR3 DNA: TGTGCCAGCAGTTTACAGGGTGGGGTGCAGTACTTC
V gene: TRBV15; J gene: TRBJ2-2; CDR3 length: 13; D gene: -; clone size: few; CDR3 protein: CATSSRGTGELFF; CDR3 DNA: TGTGCCACCAGTAGTCGGGGCACCGGGGAGCTGTTTTTT
V gene: TRBV5-5; J gene: TRBJ2-2; CDR3 length: 16; D gene: TRBD2; clone size: few; CDR3 protein: CASSDGLGGNTGELFF; CDR3 DNA: TGTGCCAGCAGCGACGGACTAGGAGGGAACACCGGGGAGCTGTTTTTT
V gene: TRBV20-1; J gene: TRBJ2-3; CDR3 length: 18; D gene: TRBD2; clone size: -; CDR3 protein: CSARVVGLAGRLADTQYF; CDR3 DNA: TGCAGTGCTAGGGTGGTGGGACTAGCGGGACGGTTGGCAGATACGCAGTATTTT
V gene: TRBV11-2; J gene: TRBJ2-1; CDR3 length: 15; D gene: -; clone size: many; CDR3 protein: CASSRESYSYNEQFF; CDR3 DNA: TGTGCCAGCAGCCGGGAATCCTACTCCTACAATGAGCAGTTCTTC
V gene: TRBV27; J gene: TRBJ2-4; CDR3 length: 16; D gene: -; clone size: -; CDR3 protein: CASSLFSSGPGSIQYF; CDR3 DNA: TGTGCCAGCAGTTTATTTTCGTCGGGGCCCGGGAGCATTCAGTACTTC
V gene: TRBV6-1; J gene: TRBJ2-3; CDR3 length: 13; D gene: TRBD2; clone size: -; CDR3 protein: CVCGRAGADTQYF; CDR3 DNA: TGTGTTTGCGGGAGGGCCGGGGCAGATACGCAGTATTTT
V gene: TRBV19; J gene: TRBJ1-1; CDR3 length: 14; D gene: TRBD1; clone size: -; CDR3 protein: CASRRQGENTEAFF; CDR3 DNA: TGTGCCAGTAGGAGACAGGGGGAGAACACTGAAGCTTTCTTT
V gene: TRBV28; J gene: TRBJ2-7; CDR3 length: 14; D gene: TRBD1; clone size: few; CDR3 protein: CASTSGQGVYEQYF; CDR3 DNA: TGTGCCAGCACTTCGGGACAGGGGGTCTACGAGCAGTACTTC
V gene: TRBV12-3/TRBV12-4; J gene: TRBJ1-5; CDR3 length: 13; D gene: -; clone size: many; CDR3 protein: CASSFRANQPQHF; CDR3 DNA: TGTGCCAGCAGTTTCAGGGCAAATCAGCCCCAGCATTTT
V gene: TRBV9; J gene: TRBJ2-3; CDR3 length: 17; D gene: -; clone size: many; CDR3 protein: CASSVYQGSPSTDTQYF; CDR3 DNA: TGTGCCAGCAGCGTATACCAGGGGAGTCCTAGCACAGATACGCAGTATTTT
V gene: TRBV4-1; J gene: TRBJ2-7; CDR3 length: 14; D gene: TRBD1; clone size: -; CDR3 protein: CASSQGQGFYEQYF; CDR3 DNA: TGCGCCAGCAGCCAAGGACAGGGTTTCTACGAGCAGTACTTC
V gene: TRBV12-3/TRBV12-4; J gene: TRBJ2-3; CDR3 length: 13; D gene: -; clone size: many; CDR3 protein: CASSGASTDTQYF; CDR3 DNA: TGTGCCAGCAGCGGAGCTAGCACAGATACGCAGTATTTT
V gene: TRBV7-2; J gene: TRBJ1-6; CDR3 length: 13; D gene: -; clone size: -; CDR3 protein: CASSLGGGSPLQF; CDR3 DNA: TGTGCCAGCAGCTTAGGGGGCGGTTCACCCCTCCAATTT
V gene: TRBV7-9; J gene: TRBJ2-2; CDR3 length: 14; D gene: -; clone size: few; CDR3 protein: CASSPVLNTGELFF; CDR3 DNA: TGTGCCAGCAGCCCCGTCCTAAACACCGGGGAGCTGTTTTTT
V gene: TRBV5-1; J gene: TRBJ2-2; CDR3 length: 15; D gene: -; clone size: once; CDR3 protein: CASSLNRVSSGELFF; CDR3 DNA: TGCGCCAGCAGCTTAAACAGGGTTTCTTCCGGGGAGCTGTTTTTT
V gene: TRBV30; J gene: TRBJ2-1; CDR3 length: 12; D gene: -; clone size: few; CDR3 protein: CAWRGGLDEQFF; CDR3 DNA: TGTGCCTGGAGAGGGGGACTGGATGAGCAGTTCTTC
V gene: TRBV6-1; J gene: TRBJ2-7; CDR3 length: 14; D gene: TRBD2; clone size: many; CDR3 protein: CASSGLAASYEQYF; CDR3 DNA: TGTGCCAGCAGCGGACTAGCGGCCAGCTACGAGCAGTACTTC
V gene: TRBV12-3/TRBV12-4; J gene: TRBJ2-1; CDR3 length: 13; D gene: TRBD2; clone size: few; CDR3 protein: CATRLAEHNEQFF; CDR3 DNA: TGTGCCACCAGACTAGCGGAGCACAATGAGCAGTTCTTC
V gene: TRBV12-3/TRBV12-4; J gene: TRBJ1-6; CDR3 length: 15; D gene: TRBD1; clone size: many; CDR3 protein: CASSLTGDSNSPLHF; CDR3 DNA: TGTGCCAGCAGCCTAACAGGGGATTCCAATTCACCCCTCCACTTT
V gene: TRBV10-1; J gene: TRBJ2-2; CDR3 length: 13; D gene: -; clone size: few; CDR3 protein: CASSESRAGELFF; CDR3 DNA: TGCGCCAGCAGTGAGTCGAGGGCCGGGGAGCTGTTTTTT
V gene: TRBV28; J gene: TRBJ2-5; CDR3 length: 16; D gene: -; clone size: many; CDR3 protein: CASNWDLASREETQYF; CDR3 DNA: TGTGCCAGCAATTGGGACTTGGCTAGCCGAGAAGAGACCCAGTACTTC
V gene: TRBV7-8; J gene: TRBJ1-5; CDR3 length: 15; D gene: -; clone size: many; CDR3 protein: CASSFSGGNNQPQHF; CDR3 DNA: TGTGCCAGCAGCTTTTCTGGGGGAAACAATCAGCCCCAGCATTTT
V gene: TRBV12-3/TRBV12-4; J gene: TRBJ2-2; CDR3 length: 12; D gene: -; clone size: many; CDR3 protein: CASSYDSGELFF; CDR3 DNA: TGTGCCAGCAGTTATGACAGCGGGGAGCTGTTTTTT
V gene: TRBV3-1; J gene: TRBJ2-7; CDR3 length: 17; D gene: -; clone size: few; CDR3 protein: CASSPNPLGPLNYEQYF; CDR3 DNA: TGTGCCAGCAGCCCAAACCCCCTAGGCCCCCTTAACTACGAGCAGTACTTC
V gene: TRBV3-1; J gene: TRBJ1-1; CDR3 length: 14; D gene: -; clone size: many; CDR3 protein: CASTPLGSNTEAFF; CDR3 DNA: TGTGCCAGCACCCCCTTGGGATCGAACACTGAAGCTTTCTTT
V gene: TRBV27; J gene: TRBJ1-5; CDR3 length: 15; D gene: TRBD1; clone size: many; CDR3 protein: CASSMGTGGNQPQHF; CDR3 DNA: TGTGCCAGCAGTATGGGGACAGGGGGCAATCAGCCCCAGCATTTT
V gene: TRBV4-3; J gene: TRBJ2-1; CDR3 length: 17; D gene: TRBD2; clone size: -; CDR3 protein: CASSQAQTSGAVNEQFF; CDR3 DNA: TGCGCCAGCAGCCAAGCTCAGACTAGCGGGGCGGTTAATGAGCAGTTCTTC
V gene: TRBV18; J gene: TRBJ2-1; CDR3 length: 15; D gene: TRBD1; clone size: once; CDR3 protein: CASTLGQGIYNEQFF; CDR3 DNA: TGTGCCAGCACCCTGGGACAGGGGATCTACAATGAGCAGTTCTTC
V gene: TRBV14; J gene: TRBJ2-3; CDR3 length: 15; D gene: TRBD1; clone size: -; CDR3 protein: CASSPGQGITDTQYF; CDR3 DNA: TGTGCCAGCAGCCCCGGACAGGGGATCACAGATACGCAGTATTTT
V gene: TRBV28; J gene: TRBJ1-4; CDR3 length: 16; D gene: -; clone size: many; CDR3 protein: CASSFHTRRTNEKLFF; CDR3 DNA: TGTGCCAGCTCCTTTCATACGAGGCGGACTAATGAAAAACTGTTTTTT
V gene: TRBV18; J gene: TRBJ1-1; CDR3 length: 11; D gene: -; clone size: many; CDR3 protein: CASSPQDEAFF; CDR3 DNA: TGTGCCAGCTCACCACAGGATGAAGCTTTCTTT
V gene: TRBV27; J gene: TRBJ2-7; CDR3 length: 13; D gene: TRBD1; clone size: many; CDR3 protein: CASRQGAAYEQYF; CDR3 DNA: TGTGCCAGCCGACAGGGGGCTGCCTACGAGCAGTACTTC
V gene: TRBV11-1; J gene: TRBJ2-1; CDR3 length: 14; D gene: -; clone size: many; CDR3 protein: CASSLRSPVNEQFF; CDR3 DNA: TGTGCCAGCAGCTTAAGGTCACCAGTCAATGAGCAGTTCTTC
V gene: TRBV2; J gene: TRBJ2-7; CDR3 length: 13; D gene: -; clone size: many; CDR3 protein: CASSGVYGGEQYF; CDR3 DNA: TGTGCCAGCAGTGGGGTGTACGGAGGCGAGCAGTACTTC
V gene: TRBV2; J gene: TRBJ2-2; CDR3 length: 17; D gene: TRBD2; clone size: many; CDR3 protein: CASTGLAGGLYTGELFF; CDR3 DNA: TGTGCCAGCACGGGGCTAGCGGGAGGGCTTTACACCGGGGAGCTGTTTTTT
V gene: TRBV6-5; J gene: TRBJ1-1; CDR3 length: 13; D gene: -; clone size: many; CDR3 protein: CASSYYGNTEAFF; CDR3 DNA: TGTGCCAGCAGTTACTACGGGAACACTGAAGCTTTCTTT
V gene: TRBV7-2; J gene: TRBJ1-4; CDR3 length: 17; D gene: TRBD1; clone size: -; CDR3 protein: CASRTGQGASTNEKLFF; CDR3 DNA: TGTGCCAGCAGGACTGGACAGGGGGCATCGACTAATGAAAAACTGTTTTTT